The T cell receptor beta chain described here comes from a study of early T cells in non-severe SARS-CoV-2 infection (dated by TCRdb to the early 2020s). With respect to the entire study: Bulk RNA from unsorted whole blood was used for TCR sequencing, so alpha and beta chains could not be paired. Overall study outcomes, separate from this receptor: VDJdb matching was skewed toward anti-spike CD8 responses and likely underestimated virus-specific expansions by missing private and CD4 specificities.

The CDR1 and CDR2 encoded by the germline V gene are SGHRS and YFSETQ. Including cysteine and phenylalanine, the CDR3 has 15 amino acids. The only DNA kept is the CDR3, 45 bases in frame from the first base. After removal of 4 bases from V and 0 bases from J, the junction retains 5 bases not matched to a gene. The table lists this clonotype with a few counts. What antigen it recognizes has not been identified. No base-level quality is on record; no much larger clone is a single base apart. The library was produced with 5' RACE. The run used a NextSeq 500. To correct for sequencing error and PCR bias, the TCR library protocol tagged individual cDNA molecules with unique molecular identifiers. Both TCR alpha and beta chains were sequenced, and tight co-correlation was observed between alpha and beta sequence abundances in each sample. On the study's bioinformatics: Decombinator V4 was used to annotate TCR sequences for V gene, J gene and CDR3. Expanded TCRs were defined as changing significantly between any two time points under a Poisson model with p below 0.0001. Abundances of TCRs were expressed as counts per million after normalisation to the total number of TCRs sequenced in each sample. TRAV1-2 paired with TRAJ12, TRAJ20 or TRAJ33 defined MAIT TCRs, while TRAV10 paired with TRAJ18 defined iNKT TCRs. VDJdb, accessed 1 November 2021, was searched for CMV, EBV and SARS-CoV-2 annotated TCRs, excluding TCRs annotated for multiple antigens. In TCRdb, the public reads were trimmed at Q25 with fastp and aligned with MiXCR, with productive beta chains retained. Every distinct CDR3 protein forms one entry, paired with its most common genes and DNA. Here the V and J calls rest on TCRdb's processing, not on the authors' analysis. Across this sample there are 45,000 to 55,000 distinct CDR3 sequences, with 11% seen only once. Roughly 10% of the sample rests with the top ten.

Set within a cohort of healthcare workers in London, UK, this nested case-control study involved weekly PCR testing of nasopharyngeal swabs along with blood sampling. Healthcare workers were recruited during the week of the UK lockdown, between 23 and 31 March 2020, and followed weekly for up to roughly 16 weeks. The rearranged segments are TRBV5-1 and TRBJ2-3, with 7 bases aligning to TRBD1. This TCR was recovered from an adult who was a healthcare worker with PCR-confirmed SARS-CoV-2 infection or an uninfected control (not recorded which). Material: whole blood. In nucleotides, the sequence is TGCGCCAGCAGCCCGGGGACAGCCAGCACAGATACGCAGTATTTT. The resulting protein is CASSPGTASTDTQYF.